This passage covers 20 T cell receptor beta chains from one sample sequenced in a study of Graves' ophthalmopathy and Graves' hyperthyroidism. Amplified material comprised TCR beta CDR3 regions derived from RNA transcripts. First-round RT-PCR with HTBI primers preceded a second-round multiplex PCR. TCRdb reprocessed the multiplex PCR reads with MiXCR, giving one entry per CDR3 protein. The sample holds approximately 160,000 distinct CDR3 sequences, 30% to 45% seen once. The material sequenced was peripheral blood. These receptors originate from a man in his thirties or forties with Graves' ophthalmopathy.

This chain joins TRBV6-5 and TRBJ2-7; maybe TRBD2 (6 bases). The germline gives CDR1 MNHEY, CDR2 SVGAGI. The CDR3 runs 15 residues. The V end was cut by 2 bases, the J end by 4 bases, with 15 bases between. The CDR3 is CASSYHGLGGYEQYF. CDR3 sequence (DNA): TGTGCCAGCAGTTACCACGGGCTAGGAGGGTACGAGCAGTACTTC.

This clonotype was seen repeatedly, ten times or more. V usage is TRBV28 and J usage is TRBJ2-5; D is unresolved. From germline, CDR1 is MDHEN and CDR2 SYDVKM. V was shortened by 6 bases and J by 2 bases, with 10 bases between the two germline ends. This CDR3 region has 13 residues. Here the CDR3 DNA reads TGTGCCAGCAGCCCCCACAGTCAAGAGACCCAGTACTTC. Its translation is CASSPHSQETQYF.

In its sample, this clonotype was seen many times. The genes are TRBV7-8 and TRBJ2-5; no firm D call. The germline CDR1 and CDR2 sequences are SGHVS and FQNEAQ. This CDR3 has 14 residues. Between the trimmed V and J ends, which lost 2 bases and 5 bases, there was a span of 12 bases. The CDR3: CASSLLGRWETQYF. The CDR3 nucleotides are TGTGCCAGCAGCTTATTGGGAAGATGGGAGACCCAGTACTTC. Together with reference TRBV7-8 and TRBJ2-5, the CDR3 gives the full variable domain: GAGVSQSPRYKVAKRGQDVALRCDPISGHVSLFWYQQALGQGPEFLTYFQNEAQLDKSGLPSDRFFAERPEGSVSTLKIQRTQQEDSAVYLCASSLLGRWETQYFGPGTRLLVL.

This clonotype was counted at least ten times. The gene calls are TRBV20-1 and TRBJ1-1; tentative D call: TRBD1 (5 bases). CDR3 length: 13 residues. CDR1 is DFQATT, CDR2 SNEGSKA, per germline (reference sequence). V dropped 6 bases and J dropped 3 bases, with 14 bases sitting between them. The CDR3: CSASDGGDTEAFF. The CDR3 DNA is TGCAGTGCGTCAGACGGGGGAGACACTGAAGCTTTCTTT.

This clonotype was observed many times. Since the CDR3 does not end with the conserved phenylalanine or tryptophan, this likely comes from a read error. The J gene is TRBJ2-5, the V gene TRBV12-3 or TRBV12-4, with TRBD1 identical over 9 bases. The V gene end was trimmed by 0 bases and the J gene end by 5 bases; junction bases not matched to a gene: 10. The CDR3 runs 17 residues. CDR3 bases: TGTGCCAGCAGTTTAGCGCGACAGGGGGTAGGTGGTGAGACCCAGTACCTC. Protein product: CASSLARQGVGGETQYL.

Ten or more counts support this clonotype. The chain carries TRBV7-8 and TRBJ2-5; 14 positions match TRBD2. This CDR3 is built from 20 residues. Unmatched junction bases numbered 19, after V lost 4 bases and J lost 6 bases. Per germline, CDR1 SGHVS and CDR2 FQNEAQ. The CDR3 spells CASSSAFPGLAGEHRQTQYF. CDR3 nucleotide sequence: TGTGCCAGCAGCTCCGCCTTTCCGGGACTAGCGGGGGAGCACAGACAGACCCAGTACTTC.

The J gene is TRBJ1-1, the V gene TRBV28, with D possibly matching TRBD1 (5 bases). CDR3 length: 14 amino acids. In germline, CDR1 is MDHEN, CDR2 SYDVKM. Trimming stripped 4 bases from V and 6 bases from J, with 15 bases between. DNA for the CDR3: TGTGCCAGCAGTTCCTCCTCAGGGACTCCTGAAGCTTTCTTT. It translates to CASSSSSGTPEAFF.

The CDR3 nucleotides read TGTGCCAGCAGCCCCCCAGGGGCTGGCTACACCTTC. Translating gives CASSPPGAGYTF. The chain recombines TRBV12-3 or TRBV12-4 with TRBJ1-2, with a possible D match to TRBD1 (6 bases). The CDR3 consists of 12 residues. V was clipped by 6 bases and J by 7 bases, with 12 bases between them.

This clonotype was counted only a few times. V and J are TRBV6-1 and TRBJ2-2, with a weak D call TRBD1 (5 bases). The CDR3 length is 14 residues. Germline V gene lookup returns CDR1 MNHNS and CDR2 SASEGT. V gave up 3 bases and J gave up 6 bases, with 11 bases separating them. Here the CDR3 reads CASSEDTGPGELFF. For the CDR3, the DNA is TGTGCCAGCAGTGAGGACACTGGCCCCGGGGAGCTGTTTTTT.

This clonotype came up many times. This rearrangement joins TRBV7-9 to TRBJ1-1; D uncertain. This CDR3 has 16 residues. Per germline, CDR1 SEHNR and CDR2 FQNEAQ (reference sequence). With 1 base removed from V and 0 bases from J, the gap between germline ends came to 12 bases. The CDR3 region has the DNA TGTGCCAGCAGCTTAGAAGTTAGTACCGTGAACACTGAAGCTTTCTTT. This sequence encodes CASSLEVSTVNTEAFF. Supplemented by reference TRBV7-9 and TRBJ1-1, the full variable domain reads DTGVSQNPRHKITKRGQNVTFRCDPISEHNRLYWYRQTLGQGPEFLTYFQNEAQLEKSRLLSDRFSAERPKGSFSTLEIQRTEQGDSAMYLCASSLEVSTVNTEAFFGQGTRLTVV.

The V and J genes are TRBV6-1 and TRBJ1-2, with TRBD1 as a possible D gene (5 bases). The V gene lost 6 bases and the J gene lost 2 bases, with 13 bases spanning the gap. The CDR3 contains 14 residues. Looked up from germline, CDR1 is MNHNS and CDR2 is SASEGT. The CDR3 bases are TGTGCCAGCAGACCCTCGGGGGGGAACTATGGCTACACCTTC. Translating gives CASRPSGGNYGYTF.

This clonotype was observed at least ten times. The CDR3 DNA reads TGTGCCAGCAGTCCCGGGACAAATCAGCCCCAGCATTTT. Amino acid sequence: CASSPGTNQPQHF. The chain links TRBV2 to TRBJ1-5, with a tentative D call TRBD1 (6 bases). The CDR3 has 13 amino acids. From germline, CDR1 is SNHLY and CDR2 FYNNEI. The V end lost 5 bases, the J end lost 4 bases, and 9 bases lay between the germline ends.

Worth noting for this clonotype: Because the CDR3's place on the DNA is in doubt, the DNA is left out and the CDR3 is given as listed by TCRdb. The chain carries TRBV7-3 and TRBJ2-5; the D call in the table, TRBD1, was not verified against the DNA. The germline V gene encodes CDR1 SGHTA and CDR2 FQGTGA. From its first to its last residue, the CDR3 has 13 amino acids. Here the CDR3 reads CASSLVAEGTAYF.

This clonotype came up many times. The chain joins TRBV7-2 to TRBJ1-2, with 7 bases that match TRBD1. This CDR3 spans 15 amino acids. J was trimmed by 5 bases and V by 4 bases; bases with no gene match: 10. Germline CDR1 is SGHTA and CDR2 is FQGNSA. CDR3: CASSSGGAGGYGYTF. Written as DNA, the CDR3 is TGTGCCAGCAGCTCGGGCGGGGCAGGGGGTTATGGCTACACCTTC.

Ten or more counts support this clonotype. The gene calls are TRBV5-1 and TRBJ2-5; D is undetermined. The CDR3 length is 17 residues. CDR1 and CDR2 (germline): SGHRS, YFSETQ. Between the trimmed V and J ends, which lost 3 bases and 1 base, there was a span of 19 bases. CDR3 DNA: TGCGCCAGCAGCTCCCCGGAGCGAACGCTACGCCAAGAGACCCAGTACTTC. It encodes CASSSPERTLRQETQYF.

This clonotype was counted a single time. V usage is TRBV20-1 and J usage is TRBJ2-5, with 7 bases that match TRBD1. Trimming removed 5 bases from V and 5 bases from J; junction bases left unmatched: 8. The CDR3 is 13 amino acids. Germline V gene sequence: CDR1 DFQATT, CDR2 SNEGSKA (reference sequence). For the CDR3, the DNA is TGCAGTGCTCCTCGGACAGGAACGGAGACCCAGTACTTC. Translated: CSAPRTGTETQYF.

The chain uses TRBV7-2 and TRBJ2-5; 8 bases match TRBD1. J lost 4 bases, V lost 5 bases, and 6 bases had no gene match. The CDR3 runs to 14 residues. Germline V gives CDR1 SGHTA, CDR2 FQGNSA. The CDR3 is CASSPDRGLETQYF. In DNA, the CDR3 is TGTGCCAGCAGCCCTGACAGGGGCCTAGAGACCCAGTACTTC.

Points on this clonotype: Sequence at one end of the junction differs from germline and may be a read error. The CDR3 loop is CASSEFGSTGANDGYTF. The CDR3 coding sequence is TGTGCCAGCAGTGAATTCGGGTCGACAGGGGCTAACGATGGCTACACCTTC. The chain links TRBV25-1 to TRBJ1-2; 8 positions match TRBD1. The CDR3 sequence is 17 residues long. The germline V gene has CDR1 MGHDK and CDR2 SYGVNS.

At least ten counts were recorded for this clonotype. The V call is TRBV29-1, the J call TRBJ1-1, with D possibly being TRBD1 (6 bases). V was cut by 4 bases and J by 5 bases, with 20 bases left in between. Germline V lookup: CDR1 SQVTM, CDR2 ANQGSEA. This CDR3 is 15 amino acids long. CDR3 DNA sequence: TGCAGCGTTGCTTCACTACAGGGATTAGGGACTGAAGCTTTCTTT. Protein product: CSVASLQGLGTEAFF. The full variable domain, its missing parts supplied by reference TRBV29-1 and TRBJ1-1, is SAVISQKPSRDICQRGTSLTIQCQVDSQVTMMFWYRQQPGQSLTLIATANQGSEATYESGFVIDKFPISRPNLTFSTLTVSNMSPEDSSIYLCSVASLQGLGTEAFFGQGTRLTVV.

The J gene is TRBJ2-5, the V gene TRBV29-1; 12 nucleotides align to TRBD2. With 7 bases clipped from V and 1 base from J, the junction kept 1 base outside the gene matches. The V gene's germline CDR1 is SQVTM and CDR2 ANQGSEA. CDR3 length equals 13 residues. CDR3 sequence (DNA): TGCAGCGCTAGCGGGAGGGCCCAAGAGACCCAGTACTTC. Translation: CSASGRAQETQYF.